This TCR beta chain was sequenced during a study of blood T cells in healthy people across ages. Alongside a J-beta primer mix, a sample-barcoded 5' primer served in a second PCR lasting about 7 to 12 cycles. The template-switch adaptor, which had 12 random nucleotides, put a tag on each cDNA molecule. Sequencing of every sample gave 2.5 million or more CDR3-containing paired-end reads. MiXCR, run by TCRdb on the 5' RACE reads, gives a single entry per CDR3 protein. The table shows just over 1 million distinct CDR3 sequences, with 45% occurring only once. The CDR3 spans 16 residues. V gave up 7 bases and J gave up 0 bases, with 19 bases separating them. Looked up from germline, CDR1 is ENHRY and CDR2 is SYGVKD. This clonotype has just one count. A much larger clone differs by one base, so this may be a read error.

This chain links TRBV10-3 with TRBJ2-7, with D maybe TRBD2 (6 bases). The source material was blood. The clonotype was recovered from a woman aged 55-70 years in good health. CDR3 sequence reads: CAITESRASVSYEQYF. In DNA, the CDR3 is TGTGCCATCACCGAGAGTCGGGCTAGCGTCTCCTACGAGCAGTACTTC.